A selection of T cell receptor beta chains follows, all from one sample in a study of CD8 T cells in Susac syndrome. TCRdb passed the immunoSEQ multiplex PCR reads through MiXCR, listing each CDR3 protein once. This sample has more than 75,000 distinct CDR3 sequences; approximately 92% occur once, and the top ten carry around 0.3%. Material for sequencing was CD8+ T cells from PBMCs. The source of these receptors is a human donor in good health. Each CDR3 is given with its conserved first and last residue. Fields, in order: J gene, clone size, V gene, D gene, CDR3 DNA, CDR3 protein. The D gene is left open where the match is weak. Expanded clones get a size class; other rows say once, few or many, or leave the size out.

TRBJ2-2	.	TRBV19	.	TGTGCCAGTATCTCGCTTACTACCGGGGAGCTGTTTTTT	CASISLTTGELFF
TRBJ2-1	.	TRBV18	.	TGTGCCAGCTCACCATGGCAGGGGTACAACAATGAGCAGTTCTTC	CASSPWQGYNNEQFF
TRBJ2-1	.	TRBV7-9	.	TGTGCCAGCAGCCCCCGGTCCAATGAGCAGTTCTTC	CASSPRSNEQFF
TRBJ2-1	.	TRBV24-1	.	TGTGCCACCAGTGATGGTGAGGAGCAGTTCTTC	CATSDGEEQFF
TRBJ2-7	.	TRBV19	TRBD2	TGTGCCAGTAGTATTGGCCCGGGGGGGAGTGAGCAGTACTTC	CASSIGPGGSEQYF
TRBJ1-5	.	TRBV7-9	.	TGTGCCAGCAGCCACGGACCTAATCAGCCCCAGCATTTT	CASSHGPNQPQHF
TRBJ2-3	.	TRBV7-8	.	TGTGCCAGCAGCCACCGAGGGGCGGATACGCAGTATTTT	CASSHRGADTQYF
TRBJ1-1	.	TRBV7-9	.	TGTGCCAGCAGCTCCCTCTCGGGGCCGAACACTGAAGCTTTCTTT	CASSSLSGPNTEAFF
TRBJ1-4	.	TRBV29-1	.	TGCAGCGGTCTGGACTCCTCAACTAATGAAAAACTGTTTTTT	CSGLDSSTNEKLFF
TRBJ2-7	.	TRBV27	.	TGTGCCAGCAGTTATAAGCAGTACTTC	CASSYKQYF
TRBJ1-2	.	TRBV14	TRBD1	TGTGCCAGCAGCCAAGTCGGACAGGGGGACGGGCCATACTATGGCTACACCTTC	CASSQVGQGDGPYYGYTF
TRBJ2-7	few	TRBV7-9	.	TGTGCCAGCAGCTTAGTTTCGGGTTACGAGCAGTACTTC	CASSLVSGYEQYF
TRBJ1-5	.	TRBV6-5	.	TGTGCCAGCAGTTTCGGACAGTATAGCAATCAGCCCCAGCATTTT	CASSFGQYSNQPQHF
TRBJ2-1	.	TRBV7-9	TRBD2	TGTGCCAGCAGCCAGACTAGCGGGGGGGCCAGTGAGCAGTTCTTC	CASSQTSGGASEQFF
TRBJ1-5	.	TRBV7-9	.	TGTGCCAGCAGCTTAGTTTCTATCATGGAGGGTTTTCATCAGCCCCAGCATTTT	CASSLVSIMEGFHQPQHF
TRBJ2-4	.	TRBV15	.	TGTGCCACCAGCTCCCAGGGGGGACGGAACATTCAGTACTTC	CATSSQGGRNIQYF
TRBJ2-5	.	TRBV27	.	TGTGCCAGCAGTTTAATGGGACCCTGGGAGACCCAGTACTTC	CASSLMGPWETQYF
TRBJ2-7	.	TRBV6-1	.	TGTGCCAGCAGTGAAGCGTCCCGAAGGGCCTACGAGCAGTACTTC	CASSEASRRAYEQYF
TRBJ1-1	.	TRBV27	TRBD1	TGTGCCAGCAGTCCACGGACAGGGGCTAATCCTGAAGCTTTCTTT	CASSPRTGANPEAFF
TRBJ1-1	.	TRBV2	TRBD1	TGTGCCAGCAGTAGGGGACAGGGTAACACTGAAGCTTTCTTT	CASSRGQGNTEAFF
TRBJ1-3	.	TRBV12-3/TRBV12-4	.	TGTGCCAGCAGTTTATCCCCTGGAAACACCATATATTTT	CASSLSPGNTIYF
TRBJ1-5	.	TRBV20-1	TRBD1	TGCAGTGCTCCGGAGGGGACAGGGAGCTACGGCAATCAGCCCCAGCATTTT	CSAPEGTGSYGNQPQHF
TRBJ2-5	few	TRBV7-9	.	TGTGCCAGCAGCTTAGGACCTGCAGGTTGTCAGTACTTC	CASSLGPAGCQYF
TRBJ1-1	.	TRBV7-9	.	TGTGCCAGCAGCTTAGAGCAGACTGAAGCTTTCTTT	CASSLEQTEAFF
TRBJ2-5	.	TRBV20-1	TRBD2	TGCAGTGCTCTTCTAAGTCCCGGACTAGCGGGCGAGACCCAGTACTTC	CSALLSPGLAGETQYF
TRBJ2-5	.	TRBV4-1	.	TGCGCCAGCAGCCAAGATCCCCCCAGCGACCAAGAGACCCAGTACTTC	CASSQDPPSDQETQYF
TRBJ1-4	once	TRBV7-9	.	TGTGCCAGCAGCTTAGTGGCACTCACTAATGAAAAACTGTTTTTT	CASSLVALTNEKLFF